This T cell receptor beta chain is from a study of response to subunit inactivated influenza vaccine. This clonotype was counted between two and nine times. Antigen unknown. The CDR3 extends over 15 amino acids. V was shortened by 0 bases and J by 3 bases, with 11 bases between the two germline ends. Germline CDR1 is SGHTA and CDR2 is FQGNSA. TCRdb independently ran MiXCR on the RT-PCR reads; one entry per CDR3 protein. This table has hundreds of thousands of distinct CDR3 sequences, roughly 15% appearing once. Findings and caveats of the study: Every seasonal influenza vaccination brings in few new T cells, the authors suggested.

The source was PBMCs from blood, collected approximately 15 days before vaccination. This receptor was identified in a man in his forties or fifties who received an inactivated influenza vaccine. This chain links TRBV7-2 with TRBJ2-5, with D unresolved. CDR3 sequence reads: CASSLARRQKETQYF. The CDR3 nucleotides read TGTGCCAGCAGCTTAGCCCGTCGGCAGAAAGAGACCCAGTACTTC.